What follows describes a single TCR beta chain. What this receptor recognizes is not known. No quality values exist for individual bases; no much larger clone is one base distant. The cohort comprised 666 healthy bone marrow donors. Cohort members were all nominally healthy when sampled, although unrecorded immune exposures were likely present. The donor was CMV seropositive and belonged to the group of 250 to 300 seropositive cohort members. Every donor gave a peripheral blood sample, and the peripheral blood mononuclear cells from that sample were used for TCR beta sequencing. Genomic DNA extraction from the blood cell samples was performed with the Qiagen DNeasy Blood Extraction Kit. The sample belongs to a study of cytomegalovirus exposure and HLA in healthy donors (dated by TCRdb to 2016 to 2017). About the investigation overall: In an earlier analysis of several hundred of the donors, under 300 Gb of sequence data and some 100 million unique TCR beta sequences from about 179 million T cells were reported. Of the 300 to 500 genotyped donors, roughly 76% were placed in the genetic ancestry cluster associated with self-reported Caucasian donors. In a later analysis, previously published TCR beta repertoires from fewer than 750 donors were re-analyzed and high-resolution HLA genotyping was added so that TCR occurrence patterns could be studied. The study aimed to test whether signatures of past pathogen exposure could be identified by cataloging public T cell receptors. To decide whether each TCR beta V gene segment behaved as functional or pseudogenic, an earlier analysis of over 500 of the donors relied on high-throughput TCR beta sequencing. The T cell repertoires of roughly 660 subjects were profiled by immunosequencing and related to cytomegalovirus serostatus. Typing coverage differed by locus: A, B, C, DRB1 and DQB1 were typed in roughly 629-640 donors, DQA1 in 522, DPA1 in 600 to 610, and DPB1 in 400 to 490. All discovery cohort repertoires had been generated on a single sequencing platform. An early release covering 550 to 650 HLA-typed donors comprised about 290 gigabases of sequencing data and tens of millions of unique TCR sequences. A later genetic analysis took genome-wide SNP genotypes for about 55% of the 666 donors and used that subset as a discovery cohort. Across around 400 genotyped donors of the cohort, an average of approximately 220,000 unique TCR beta nucleotide sequences per donor were sequenced, and roughly 20% of those sequences were non-productive. Donor age, sex, ethnicity and CMV serostatus were compiled alongside the repertoire data. To predict cytomegalovirus infection status, the study brought together high-throughput TCR immunosequencing, statistical association of individual TCRs with disease status, and machine learning. Besides the first cohort of 550 to 750 subjects, a separate validation cohort made up of over 100 different subjects was used. In the later analysis, no new phenotypic data were used to find candidate immune exposures; instead, reliance was placed on TCR beta sequences and their occurrence across donors. Five DR-DQ haplotypes were handled as single units for association and clustering, since linkage in the cohort was strong. HLA typing included class I and class II loci at four-digit resolution. Overall results and qualifications from the work: In an earlier analysis of some 500 of the donors, most TCR beta V segments appeared in productive rearrangements about 87% or about 30% of the time, broadly matching IMGT annotations. A total of roughly 160 TCR beta chains were listed by the study as associated with cytomegalovirus. The authors suggested that the approach could potentially be generalized to other disease states and immunological phenotypes. Immune exposure information for the cohort was limited to CMV serostatus. In a later analysis, most CMV-associated TCR beta chains were found to appear HLA-restricted, with HLA associations seemingly driven largely by CMV exposure. A later genetic analysis associated a missense DCLRE1C variant with V-gene and J-gene trimming of TCR beta chains, and an independent cohort replicated the association. In a later analysis, several top co-occurrence clusters were reported to appear linked to parvovirus B19, influenza, CMV and Epstein-Barr virus. In a later analysis, 16,951 TCR beta sequences were associated with specific HLA alleles at a false discovery rate of 0.05. Roughly uniform sequencing depth across donors was assumed in presence/absence analyses, although this assumption may not hold. HLA typing was unavailable for some donors at each locus, so association tests used only the typed subset. Cytomegalovirus status was reported to be diagnosed by the classifier with high specificity and sensitivity in both the original and validation cohorts. Some IMGT-functional V segments, including TRBV6-2 and TRBV6-3, could not be told apart with the 87-base-pair reads, so those segments were excluded. In a later analysis, TCR association rates were found to vary across HLA loci, with the most associated TCRs seen for DRB1 alleles and the fewest for HLA-C alleles. Most TCR sequences were seen in very few donors, while some public TCRs were found in many individuals. A later genetic analysis reported fewer N-insertions in productive TCRs among donors in an Asian-associated ancestry cluster than the roughly 650-donor mean. Only TCR beta chains were sequenced in this cohort, and the absence of alpha or paired-chain data limited detectable features. A group of highly shared sequence variants was considered likely to be a technical artifact of the sequencing pipeline. A further reported finding was that TCR beta sequences accurately predicted the HLA-A and HLA-B alleles for most subjects in the first cohort. Correlated functional status among segregating V segments might reflect linkage disequilibrium, but an unknown experimental factor could not be ruled out. Compared with equally common non-associated chains, HLA-associated TCR beta chains in a later analysis were more clonally expanded and had lower generation probabilities. Because counts were too low, 15 or so rarely observed V segments, including chromosome 9 orphons, were excluded from the earlier analysis of a few hundred of the donors. In vitro tests confirmed that three of the cytomegalovirus-associated TCR beta chains recognize cytomegalovirus antigens. Strong co-occurrence of HLA alleles, especially DR and DQ, made assigning TCR associations to individual alleles difficult.

The CDR3 has 13 amino acids, counting the end cysteine and phenylalanine. The retained sequence is limited to the CDR3, 39 bases, with the frame set at the first base. For CDR1 and CDR2, the germline V gene (reference sequence) lists GTSNPN and SVGIG. V ends up 7 bases short and J 8 bases short, with an unmatched junction base count of 10. Receptor amplification or capture employed the immunoSEQ multiplex PCR assay. The multiplex PCR relied on a mix of 60 forward primers for TCR Vbeta segments and 13 reverse primers for TCR Jbeta segments. The CDR3 region of rearranged TCR beta genes was amplified from genomic DNA by a multiplex PCR assay. Amplified TCR beta libraries were sequenced as 87-base-pair reads on the Illumina HiSeq System. The published analysis was carried out like this. Across the 640 or so repertoires, a later analysis counted roughly 77 million unique TCR beta chains, roughly 11 million of which were shared by at least two donors. Raw reads were error-corrected and collapsed into unique sequences by a nearest-neighbor algorithm in which closely related sequences were merged to remove PCR and sequencing errors. Alignment of CDR3 sequences to IMGT reference sequences was used to assign V, D and J gene segments. For a sequence to be retained, a match of at least six nucleotides was required to both a V gene segment and a J gene segment. Rearrangements were called productive when the CDR3 lacked stop codons and stayed in frame with V and J; all others were non-productive. CDR3 was defined according to IMGT convention as the region running from the second conserved V-encoded cysteine to the conserved J-encoded phenylalanine. In an earlier analysis of 550 to 650 of the donors, sequences lacking an unambiguous match to a single V gene segment were excluded. In an earlier analysis of several hundred of the donors, a V segment was called functional when productive rearrangements were above 56.7%, and segregating when the standard deviation between donors exceeded 5%. To diagnose cytomegalovirus status from the catalog of TCR beta chain sequences, a statistical classification framework was built. In a later analysis, V and J genes were assigned by comparing TCR nucleotide sequences against IMGT/GENE-DB human TR gene sequences. A later analysis assigned CDR3 sequences and most-parsimonious VDJ recombination scenarios with the TCRdist pipeline. In a later analysis, each TCR beta chain was defined by its CDR3 amino acid sequence together with its V-gene family, and reads lacking a unique V-gene family were excluded. In a later analysis, some 600 highly shared, low-generation-probability nucleotide sequences were removed to address suspected cross-contamination and a sequencing artifact. A later analysis calculated a clonal expansion index for each public chain from normalized within-repertoire ranks of inferred template counts. In a later analysis, generation probabilities were computed using a VDJ recombination model fitted to out-of-frame rearrangements, and the results were checked against IGoR. In a later analysis, hypergeometric tests were used to score TCR-TCR, TCR-HLA and TCR-CMV co-occurrence, with a repertoire-size bias correction applied to TCR pairs. False discovery rates were estimated in a later analysis by permuting HLA or CMV assignments 20 times. In a later analysis, co-occurring TCRs were grouped with DBSCAN, and TCRdist sequence similarity was added when clustering was performed within HLA-allele-positive subsets. For co-occurrence clustering, repertoires with fewer than 30,000 or more than 120,000 public chains were excluded, along with several repertoires with anomalous nucleotide sharing. The immuneACCESS repertoire file appears here via TCRdb, limited to in-frame rearrangements. These files lack a portion of the clones; in checked studies, under half of the deficit traces to unresolved V genes, and the cause of the others is not known. That table gives V, J and clone size, and the DNA gave D and trimming. In this sample the table shows some 120,000 clones, about four fifths of which occur a single time. The ten largest clones represent just under 3% of the sample.

The source is a woman younger than 35 in good health and CMV-seropositive. The specimen sequenced was PBMCs. The V gene is TRBV30 and the J gene is TRBJ2-1, with 8 bases matching TRBD2. The nucleotide sequence is TGTGCCTTAACTAGCGGCAGATCGGATGAGCAGTTCTTC. It encodes CALTSGRSDEQFF.